This T cell receptor beta chain emerged from a study of CD8 T cells in ankylosing spondylitis (dated by TCRdb to between 2016 and 2019). Regarding the study in general: The study set out to find disease-linked TCR variants by profiling T cell receptor beta repertoires in ankylosing spondylitis patients and healthy donors. The full study cohort comprised around 25 ankylosing spondylitis patients and 110 or so healthy donors. Peripheral blood was sampled, and synovial fluid was additionally collected from ankylosing spondylitis patients.

As to this clonotype: It has no known antigen specificity. No base quality information exists; no much larger clone differs at one position.

Via the germline V gene, CDR1 is SGHAT and CDR2 FQNNGV. V lost 0 bases and J lost 3 bases; the stretch between them is 15 bases long. The CDR3 holds 16 amino acids from the cysteine to the phenylalanine. Of the read, only the CDR3 DNA is kept; its 48 bases are in frame from base 1. TCRdb records Illumina HiSeq 2500 as the sequencer. Quantitative 5'-RACE with molecular barcodes was used to prepare TCR beta libraries. The study's own analysis went as follows. A new computational method based on a probabilistic model of VDJ rearrangement was used to identify disease-linked TCR variants. TCRdb trimmed the raw reads at Q25, called clones with MiXCR and kept productive beta chains. All rows with the same CDR3 protein become a single entry with the most common DNA and genes. The authors' filters were not applied to this entry. In this sample the table shows 150,000 to 250,000 distinct CDR3 sequences, around 13% of which occur a single time. The ten largest clones capture approximately 16% of the sample.

Broader findings and caveats from the paper: According to the report, matched synovial fluid samples from ankylosing spondylitis patients were significantly enriched for the disease-linked clones. A TCR beta motif of several highly homologous amino acid variants appeared characteristic of blood from ankylosing spondylitis patients. The disease-linked clones had a CD8+ phenotype and were found at relatively low frequencies in peripheral blood. Some motif variants were previously reported in synovial fluid and blood of reactive arthritis patients, suggesting common disease-initiation mechanisms.

Sample: blood, either unsorted or a sorted T cell fraction (not recorded which). The rearrangement combines TRBV11-2 with TRBJ2-7, with the D segment possibly TRBD1 or TRBD2, each aligning over 5 bases. The origin of this receptor is a male donor with ankylosing spondylitis or in good health (not recorded which). The DNA is TGTGCCAGCAGCTTAGATCGCCAGGGAGCACTCTACGAGCAGTACTTC. Its protein reads: CASSLDRQGALYEQYF.